What follows describes a single T cell receptor (beta chain). There is no known antigen for this receptor. Base qualities are not recorded, but no much larger clone differs from it by a single base. Frozen genomic DNA underwent high-throughput TCRbeta CDR3 sequencing by immunoSEQ, including PCR amplification, mapping, bias correction and internal controls. Concerning the study's data processing: Productive rearrangements were retained, and unique TCRbeta sequences were defined by the CDR3 nucleotide sequence together with the V and J gene. Donor-reactive sequences required at least 5-fold expansion in CFSE-low cells versus unstimulated pre-transplant cells and at least 0.01% frequency. Per-subject minimum frequency thresholds, based on the lowest-template unstimulated sample, ensured at least 90% detection power. Jensen-Shannon divergence between the top 1000 TCRbeta sequences post-transplant and pre-transplant was used to measure repertoire turnover. Two-sided Fisher's exact tests were used to test for changes in the detection of donor-reactive sequences. The table comes from immuneACCESS by way of TCRdb, which keeps in-frame sequences with V and J called. Part of the clones is missing from these tables; in studies checked, under half for an unresolved V gene and the rest for unknown reasons. That table gives V, J and clone size, and the DNA gave D and trimming. The sample records roughly 97,000 clones, 80% to 85% of which are singletons. The ten largest clones capture over 0.9% of the sample.

The sample is drawn from a study of T cell clones after liver transplantation (dated by TCRdb to the late 2010s). At the level of the whole study: Samples were obtained from ITN030ST, a randomized trial in which withdrawal of immunosuppression was attempted within 2 years of liver transplantation. A cohort of 8 liver transplant recipients was studied, of whom 3 were classified as tolerant and 5 as non-tolerant. Until randomization at 12-24 months post-transplant, subjects were given standard immunosuppression, with no induction therapy. To count as tolerant, a recipient had to stay completely off immunosuppression for at least one year without liver enzymes climbing beyond twice the upper limit of normal. Donor-reactive T cell clones were identified using TCRbeta sequencing after a pre-transplant mixed lymphocyte reaction and were then followed in post-transplant blood. Three of the eight recipients were HCV-positive; the others were transplanted for non-autoimmune, non-viral indications. Blood samples were collected pre-transplant, then pre-randomization ahead of withdrawal, and finally post-randomization once withdrawal had either been completed or failed. As an antigen-independent comparator for the donor-reactive sequences, third party-reactive TCRbeta sequences from pre-transplant MLRs were identified as well. What the study reported, not specific to this receptor: Donor-reactive sequences decreased more than third party-reactive sequences, which suggests partial antigen-specific deletion that was not related to withdrawal success. In a couple of subjects, low numbers of available donor cells limited the measurable donor-reactive repertoire. Because allograft tissue specimens were not available, migration of donor-reactive T cells into the graft, rather than deletion, may have occurred. Because of small, heterogeneous patient numbers and non-standardized post-transplant time points, the conclusions were only preliminary. When repertoire turnover was accounted for, significantly reduced detection of donor-reactive sequences was found in 7 of 8 subjects for CD4 and in 8 of 8 subjects for CD8. A significant post-transplant decrease in circulating donor-reactive CD4 TCRbeta sequences was observed in 5 of 8 subjects, irrespective of tolerance or HCV status.

The time point label, as the study defines it: pre-transplant. Thawed unstimulated PBMCs were stained for CD3, CD4 and CD8 and FACS-sorted into CD3+CD4+ and CD3+CD8+ populations. All 8 studied subjects were randomized to immunosuppression withdrawal. The Qiagen DNeasy Blood and Tissue Kit was used for genomic DNA isolation. The CDR3 sequence holds 13 residues, the cysteine and phenylalanine included. The read is trimmed to its CDR3 DNA, 39 bases read in frame from base 1. V loses 7 bases, J loses 0 bases, and the germline ends lie 9 bases apart. Taken from the germline V gene (reference sequence), the CDR1 and CDR2 loops are SEHNR and FQNEAQ.

The chain links TRBV7-9 with TRBJ1-1, with the D gene uncertain. This specimen was CD4+ T cells from blood, taken before liver transplant. The source of this sequence is a human donor who received a liver transplant. The CDR3 in this case is CASTLGVNTEAFF. The DNA is as follows: TGTGCCAGCACCCTCGGTGTGAACACTGAAGCTTTCTTT.